Listed here is a single TCR beta chain. TCRdb's table, derived via immunoSEQ multiplex PCR, lists solely in-frame clones and lacks some. The sample has 80,000 to 95,000 clones, roughly 82% seen once. Trimming stripped 6 bases from V and 8 bases from J, with 17 bases between. The germline V gene has CDR1 ENHRY and CDR2 SYGVKD. The CDR3 has 14 amino acids. The record originates from a study of blood T cell repertoires in COVID-19. Sequencing used peripheral blood. This TCR was recovered from a woman of 80 years or more with active or convalescent COVID-19. V gene TRBV10-3 combines with J gene TRBJ2-1; D possibly corresponds to TRBD2 (6 bases). CDR3 residues: CAIRSGLLSDEQFF. DNA of the CDR3: TGTGCCATCAGATCGGGACTCTTGTCCGATGAGCAGTTCTTC.